The 30 T cell receptor beta chains in this list originate from one sample, sequenced in a study of T cell responses to AZD1222 COVID-19 vaccine. Profiling relied on immunoSEQ multiplex PCR, and the TCRdb table lists in-frame clones only, not all of them. The sample holds 100,000 to 150,000 clones, 70% to 90% seen once. Sequencing used peripheral blood, obtained on day 0 of AZD1222 vaccination. These receptors all stem from an adult in good health.

This clone came up a few times. The rearrangement joins TRBV6-5 to TRBJ1-3; D might be TRBD1 (5 bases). Trimming left V 0 bases short and J 4 bases short, with 13 bases between. The CDR3 spans 16 residues. Germline CDR1 is MNHEY and CDR2 is SVGAGI. Here the CDR3 DNA reads TGTGCCAGCAGTTACTCGAGTCAGGGTCTGGGAAACACCATATATTTT. This codes for CASSYSSQGLGNTIYF.

There are a few counts of this clone. The chain employs TRBV19 and TRBJ1-2; perhaps TRBD1 as D (5 bases). V was cut by 1 base and J by 5 bases, with 14 bases left in between. Germline V gives CDR1 LNHDA, CDR2 SQIVND (reference sequence). The CDR3 length is 15 residues. The CDR3 DNA is TGTGCCAGTAGTATAGGAAGGGGCGCGGAATATGGCTACACCTTC. Its protein is CASSIGRGAEYGYTF.

The rearrangement links TRBV4-1 to TRBJ1-1; the D is unclear. The CDR3 is 12 residues long. V was pared by 6 bases and J by 5 bases, with 10 bases between. In germline, CDR1 is MGHRA, CDR2 YSYEKL. This CDR3 is CASSFVGTEAFF. The CDR3 bases are TGCGCCAGCAGTTTCGTCGGGACTGAAGCTTTCTTT.

This clone was observed a single time. The V and J genes are TRBV5-1 and TRBJ2-1, with 10 bases that match TRBD2. The CDR3 sequence is 17 residues long. In germline, CDR1 is SGHRS, CDR2 YFSETQ. V was pared by 3 bases and J by 3 bases, with 9 bases of the junction left unmatched. CDR3 in DNA: TGCGCCAGCAGCTCCCACTCTAGCGGGGGAAACTACAATGAGCAGTTCTTC. This gives the protein CASSSHSSGGNYNEQFF.

The chain recombines TRBV15 with TRBJ2-3, with 12 bases lining up with TRBD2. This CDR3 is built from 17 residues. Germline loops: CDR1 LNHNV, CDR2 YYDKDF (reference sequence). Unmatched junction bases numbered 8, after V lost 5 bases and J lost 2 bases. CDR3 in DNA: TGTGCCACCAGCGGGAGACTAGCGGGGGTCATCACAGATACGCAGTATTTT. Amino acids: CATSGRLAGVITDTQYF.

The V and J genes are TRBV5-4 and TRBJ2-7; 8 nucleotides agree with TRBD2. The CDR3 totals 15 residues. Germline V gene lookup returns CDR1 SGHNT and CDR2 YYREEE (reference sequence). The trim removed 2 bases at V and 4 bases at J, leaving 8 bases unmatched. The CDR3 sequence: CASSFRSGGLYEQYF. CDR3 DNA sequence: TGTGCCAGCAGCTTTAGAAGCGGGGGCCTTTACGAGCAGTACTTC.

This clone has a single count. The rearrangement joins TRBV19 to TRBJ2-3; 14 bases are shared with TRBD2. V shed 3 bases and J 9 bases; nucleotides not matched to a gene: 5. The CDR3 consists of 15 residues. Germline V gene sequence: CDR1 LNHDA, CDR2 SQIVND (reference sequence). The CDR3 coding sequence is TGTGCCAGTAGTATGACTAGCGGGGGGGCCGGGACGCAGTATTTT. This codes for CASSMTSGGAGTQYF. The full variable domain, its missing parts supplied by reference TRBV19 and TRBJ2-3, is DGGITQSPKYLFRKEGQNVTLSCEQNLNHDAMYWYRQDPGQGLRLIYYSQIVNDFQKGDIAEGYSVSREKKESFPLTVTSAQKNPTAFYLCASSMTSGGAGTQYFGPGTRLTVL.

The chain links TRBV10-2 to TRBJ2-3; tentative D call: TRBD2 (6 bases). CDR3 size: 13 residues. Trimming stripped 7 bases from V and 6 bases from J, with 14 bases between. Germline V gene sequence: CDR1 WSHSY, CDR2 SAAADI. Here the CDR3 DNA reads TGCGCCAGCAAAGGCGGGACCGGTGATACGCAGTATTTT. The encoded protein is CASKGGTGDTQYF.

The V gene is TRBV4-3, the J gene TRBJ1-3, with unresolved D. The CDR3 is made up of 15 amino acids. The V gene lost 0 bases and the J gene lost 4 bases, with 10 bases spanning the gap. Germline loops: CDR1 LGHNA, CDR2 YSLEER. As DNA, the CDR3 is TGCGCCAGCAGCCAAGACAGCGGGCCCGGAAACACCATATATTTT. As protein: CASSQDSGPGNTIYF.

The chain uses TRBV7-9 and TRBJ1-1, with D uncertain. The germline V gene has CDR1 SEHNR and CDR2 FQNEAQ (reference sequence). Trimming removed 2 bases from V and 8 bases from J, with 9 bases in between. This CDR3 is built from 12 residues. The CDR3 protein is CASSLMDPEAFF. The CDR3 bases are TGTGCCAGCAGCTTAATGGACCCAGAAGCTTTCTTT.

Written as DNA, the CDR3 is TGCGCCAGCAGTTCCTTGCCGGGACAAAGCTCTGGAAACACCATATATTTT. It encodes CASSSLPGQSSGNTIYF. The rearrangement uses TRBV10-1 and TRBJ1-3; the D gene is possibly TRBD1 (6 bases). Germline lookup yields CDR1 WNHNN and CDR2 SYGVQD (reference sequence). This CDR3 contains 17 residues. The V gene lost 5 bases and the J gene lost 0 bases, with 17 bases spanning the gap.

The V gene is TRBV28, the J gene TRBJ1-2; TRBD1 agrees at 7 bases. Germline V CDR1 and CDR2: MDHEN, SYDVKM. Germline trimming cut 6 bases from V and 12 bases from J; bases unmatched to any gene: 16. The CDR3 contains 14 residues. CDR3 nucleotide sequence: TGTGCCAGCAGAGGACAGGACCCGACTATGGCTAACACCTTC. Its protein product is CASRGQDPTMANTF.

The chain uses TRBV5-1 and TRBJ1-1, with TRBD1 as a possible D gene (5 bases). Germline V CDR1 and CDR2: SGHRS, YFSETQ. Trimming cost V 0 bases and J 0 bases, with 9 bases left between them. The CDR3 is 15 residues long. The CDR3 spells CASSLEGSMNTEAFF. The CDR3 DNA sequence: TGCGCCAGCAGCTTGGAGGGGAGCATGAACACTGAAGCTTTCTTT.

The chain couples TRBV2 to TRBJ2-3; TRBD1 might be the D (6 bases). The CDR3 sequence is 14 residues long. Trimming removed 11 bases from V and 0 bases from J, with 15 bases in between. Germline V gene data show CDR1 as SNHLY and CDR2 as FYNNEI. CDR3 in amino acids: CAGKQGSSTDTQYF. DNA of the CDR3: TGTGCCGGAAAACAGGGCTCCAGCACAGATACGCAGTATTTT.

This chain links TRBV9 with TRBJ2-1, with D possibly matching TRBD2 (6 bases). Trimming stripped 0 bases from V and 5 bases from J, with 12 bases between. This CDR3 is 15 amino acids long. Germline loops: CDR1 SGDLS, CDR2 YYNGEE. CDR3 coding DNA: TGTGCCAGCAGCGTAGAAGGGCTAGCGAACAATGAGCAGTTCTTC. Amino acids: CASSVEGLANNEQFF.

The V gene is TRBV28, the J gene TRBJ1-2; D not resolved. Trimming took 2 bases from V and 4 from J, leaving 11 bases between them. The germline CDR1 and CDR2 sequences are MDHEN and SYDVKM. The CDR3 length is 14 residues. CDR3: CASSLGEIVYGYTF. DNA of the CDR3: TGTGCCAGCAGTTTAGGGGAGATAGTCTATGGCTACACCTTC.

The CDR3 loop is CASGPDIFPTYEQYF. The CDR3 bases are TGTGCCAGCGGCCCCGATATTTTTCCTACCTACGAGCAGTACTTC. V and J are TRBV2 and TRBJ2-7; no clear D gene. The ends were cut back, 8 bases at V and 2 bases at J, with 19 bases in the middle. The CDR3 consists of 15 residues. CDR1 SNHLY and CDR2 FYNNEI come from the germline V gene.

The rearrangement uses TRBV5-1 and TRBJ2-2; D may be TRBD1 (5 bases). The CDR3 has 14 amino acids. Germline V gives CDR1 SGHRS, CDR2 YFSETQ. V was clipped by 2 bases and J by 1 base, with 6 bases between them. The CDR3 sequence: CASSFTGNTGELFF. The CDR3, as DNA: TGCGCCAGCAGCTTTACAGGGAACACCGGGGAGCTGTTTTTT.

V and J are TRBV19 and TRBJ1-2; TRBD1 aligns across 7 bases. V was clipped by 3 bases and J by 4 bases; unmatched bases: 2. CDR1 LNHDA and CDR2 SQIVND come from the germline V gene (reference sequence). The CDR3 contains 13 residues. The CDR3 region has the DNA TGTGCCAGTAGTATCGGGACAGTCTATGGCTACACCTTC. It is translated as CASSIGTVYGYTF.

The rearrangement joins TRBV5-8 to TRBJ1-6; TRBD1 agrees at 11 bases. With 5 bases clipped from V and 7 bases from J, the junction kept 5 bases outside the gene matches. CDR3 length equals 15 residues. CDR1 SGHTS and CDR2 YDEGEE come from the germline V gene. The CDR3 nucleotides are TGTGCCAGCAGTCCCGGGACAGGGGGGAATTCACCCCTCCACTTT. Translated: CASSPGTGGNSPLHF.

The J gene is TRBJ2-2, the V gene TRBV18; TRBD1 agrees at 8 bases. Germline V gene data show CDR1 as KGHSH and CDR2 as LQKENI. The CDR3 loop spans 13 amino acids. Trimming took 6 bases from V and 6 from J; bases not matched to a gene: 3. CDR3 amino acids: CASSRRGPGELFF. DNA for the CDR3: TGTGCCAGCTCTCGCAGGGGGCCCGGGGAGCTGTTTTTT.

The chain joins TRBV27 to TRBJ1-4; tentative D call: TRBD1 (6 bases). V was cut by 0 bases and J by 3 bases, with 14 bases left in between. CDR3 length: 17 residues. CDR1 is MNHEY and CDR2 is SMNVEV in the germline V gene (reference sequence). The CDR3 nucleotides read TGTGCCAGCAGTTTATCAGGGGGGGGTAGAGCTAATGAAAAACTGTTTTTT. This codes for CASSLSGGGRANEKLFF.

The chain carries TRBV30 and TRBJ2-5, with D possibly being TRBD2 (5 bases). The germline V and J ends were trimmed by 3 bases and 5 bases, with 7 bases remaining between them. This CDR3 is 11 amino acids long. Germline CDR1 is GTSNPN and CDR2 is SVGIG (reference sequence). CDR3 region: CAWSTGETQYF. CDR3 nucleotides: TGTGCCTGGAGCACGGGGGAGACCCAGTACTTC. The full variable domain, with the rest looked up from reference TRBV30 and TRBJ2-5, is SQTIHQWPATLVQPVGSPLSLECTVEGTSNPNLYWYRQAAGRGLQLLFYSVGIGQISSEVPQNLSASRPQDRQFILSSKKLLLSDSGFYLCAWSTGETQYFGPGTRLLVL.

The V gene is TRBV7-2, the J gene TRBJ2-7, with D tentatively TRBD1 (5 bases). Trimming stripped 4 bases from V and 2 bases from J, with 9 bases between. Germline-derived CDR1 and CDR2 are SGHTA and FQGNSA. The CDR3 is 13 amino acids. CDR3: CASSWGRTYEQYF. In nucleotides, the CDR3 is TGTGCCAGCAGCTGGGGCAGAACCTACGAGCAGTACTTC. Using reference TRBV7-2 and TRBJ2-7 for the parts outside the CDR3, the full variable domain is GAGVSQSPSNKVTEKGKDVELRCDPISGHTALYWYRQSLGQGLEFLIYFQGNSAPDKSGLPSDRFSAERTGGSVSTLTIQRTQQEDSAVYLCASSWGRTYEQYFGPGTRLTVT.

The chain links TRBV5-6 to TRBJ1-1; D remains ambiguous. The V end lost 3 bases, the J end lost 8 bases, and 8 bases lay between the germline ends. Germline lookup yields CDR1 SGHDT and CDR2 YYEEEE. The CDR3 runs to 11 residues. CDR3 coding DNA: TGTGCCAGCAGCTCCTTAGGAGAAGCTTTCTTT. Protein product: CASSSLGEAFF.

The V gene is TRBV11-1, the J gene TRBJ1-1, with a tentative D call TRBD1 (6 bases). V lost 5 bases and J lost 0, with 16 bases in between. The CDR3 runs 16 residues. Germline CDR1 reads SGHAT; CDR2 reads FQDESV (reference sequence). CDR3 nucleotides: TGTGCCAGCAGCCCTCTCACCGGGACATTGAACACTGAAGCTTTCTTT. Encoded protein: CASSPLTGTLNTEAFF.

This clone has a single count. V gene TRBV7-9 combines with J gene TRBJ1-3; D not resolved. The germline V gene encodes CDR1 SEHNR and CDR2 FQNEAQ (reference sequence). The CDR3 contains 15 residues. V lost 5 bases and J 0 bases, leaving 11 bases between the germline ends. CDR3 in DNA: TGTGCCAGCAGCCCCGGTGGGATCTCTGGAAACACCATATATTTT. Translated: CASSPGGISGNTIYF.

The chain uses TRBV2 and TRBJ2-7; D possibly corresponds to TRBD2 (6 bases). Germline values: CDR1 SNHLY, CDR2 FYNNEI. This CDR3 spans 15 amino acids. V dropped 8 bases and J dropped 1 base, with 18 bases sitting between them. Here the CDR3 DNA reads TGTGCCAGCGGAACCGCAGGGACTCAATCCTACGAGCAGTACTTC. Translated: CASGTAGTQSYEQYF. The full variable domain, in which reference TRBV2 and TRBJ2-7 provide the parts outside the CDR3, is EPEVTQTPSHQVTQMGQEVILRCVPISNHLYFYWYRQILGQKVEFLVSFYNNEISEKSEIFDDQFSVERPDGSNFTLKIRSTKLEDSAMYFCASGTAGTQSYEQYFGPGTRLTVT.

This clone was recorded only once. The gene calls are TRBV11-2 and TRBJ2-1; TRBD2 agrees at 9 bases. Germline trimming cut 2 bases from V and 4 bases from J; bases unmatched to any gene: 6. The germline V gene has CDR1 SGHAT and CDR2 FQNNGV. This CDR3 region has 16 residues. CDR3 DNA sequence: TGTGCCAGCAGCTTACGTAGGGCGGGGGGGTACAATGAGCAGTTCTTC. It is translated as CASSLRRAGGYNEQFF.

The rearrangement uses TRBV5-1 and TRBJ2-1; 13 bases fit TRBD2. J was trimmed by 6 bases and V by 2 bases; bases with no gene match: 2. This CDR3 has 15 amino acids. The germline gives CDR1 SGHRS, CDR2 YFSETQ. CDR3 sequence: CASSLTSGGVNEQFF. As DNA, the CDR3 is TGCGCCAGCAGCTTAACTAGCGGGGGGGTCAATGAGCAGTTCTTC.